This entry lists 23 T cell receptor beta chains sequenced from one sample in a study of shared clonotypes between healthy human individuals. Sequencing used immunoSEQ multiplex PCR; TCRdb keeps in-frame clones, though not all of them. The table lists approximately 240,000 clones, about 65% of them singletons. The sample consisted of memory CD4+ T cells sorted from blood. Subset defined: CD45RA-negative fraction. These receptors were collected from a young man in good health.

The chain's CDR3 is CASRTSAGVYGYTF. The CDR3 nucleotides read TGTGCCAGCCGTACTTCGGCAGGAGTCTATGGCTACACCTTC. This chain joins TRBV28 and TRBJ1-2; no firm D call. The CDR3 covers 14 residues. The germline V gene encodes CDR1 MDHEN and CDR2 SYDVKM. Trimming took off 8 bases at V and 4 bases at J, with 17 bases between the two ends.

This clone was observed once. This sample also contains other DNA sequences that code for the same CDR3. V usage is TRBV6-4 and J usage is TRBJ1-1, with 8 positions matching TRBD1. This CDR3 spans 17 amino acids. In germline, CDR1 is MRHNA, CDR2 SNTAGT. With V trimmed by 0 bases and J by 4 bases, 10 bases remained unmatched. CDR3 sequence reads: CASSDSSTGGRSTEAFF. The DNA for the CDR3 is TGTGCCAGCAGTGACTCAAGCACAGGGGGTCGGAGCACTGAAGCTTTCTTT.

The chain recombines TRBV5-1 with TRBJ2-7; possible D gene TRBD2, 6 bases. The CDR3 covers 14 residues. Per germline, CDR1 SGHRS and CDR2 YFSETQ. Trimming took off 0 bases at V and 4 bases at J, with 11 bases between the two ends. CDR3 sequence reads: CASSLAGVLYEQYF. As DNA, the CDR3 is TGCGCCAGCAGCTTGGCGGGAGTACTATACGAGCAGTACTTC. The variable domain in full, with the rest retrieved from reference TRBV5-1 and TRBJ2-7, is KAGVTQTPRYLIKTRGQQVTLSCSPISGHRSVSWYQQTPGQGLQFLFEYFSETQRNKGNFPGRFSGRQFSNSRSEMNVSTLELGDSALYLCASSLAGVLYEQYFGPGTRLTVT.

The rearrangement links TRBV5-4 to TRBJ2-3; 12 nucleotides agree with TRBD2. Germline CDR1 reads SGHNT; CDR2 reads YYREEE (reference sequence). This CDR3 contains 16 residues. V dropped 0 bases and J dropped 2; count of bases not matched to a gene: 1. This CDR3 reads CASSLGTSGVTDTQYF. DNA of the CDR3: TGTGCCAGCAGCTTGGGGACTAGCGGGGTCACAGATACGCAGTATTTT.

This clone has only one observation. This sequence joins TRBV4-3 and TRBJ2-7, with D perhaps TRBD2 (6 bases). Germline V lookup: CDR1 LGHNA, CDR2 YSLEER. Trimming cost V 0 bases and J 1 base, with 19 bases left between them. CDR3 length: 18 residues. In nucleotides, the CDR3 is TGCGCCAGCAGCCAAGATCTTGCGCGTAGCGGAACATCCTACGAGCAGTACTTC. Its translation: CASSQDLARSGTSYEQYF.

The chain employs TRBV5-1 and TRBJ1-1, with D possibly being TRBD1 (5 bases). Per the germline V gene, CDR1 is SGHRS and CDR2 is YFSETQ. Trimming shortened V by 0 bases and J by 1 base, and 13 bases separated the two germline ends. This CDR3 contains 16 residues. In nucleotides, the CDR3 is TGCGCCAGCAGCTTGGACAGCGGGGCGGCGAACACTGAAGCTTTCTTT. Amino acids: CASSLDSGAANTEAFF.

Many counts were recorded for this clone. V is TRBV2 and J is TRBJ2-7; D ambiguous. Trimming removed 6 bases from V and 3 bases from J, with 12 bases in between. The germline gives CDR1 SNHLY, CDR2 FYNNEI. This CDR3 comprises 13 residues. The CDR3 region is CASRTGPNYEQYF. In nucleotides, the CDR3 is TGTGCCAGCAGAACCGGGCCAAACTACGAGCAGTACTTC.

A remark on this clone: At one end, the junction sequence differs from germline, possibly due to a read error. Other DNA sequences within the sample encode an identical CDR3. J is TRBJ2-6 and V is TRBV27; 7 nucleotides line up with TRBD1. The CDR3 loop spans 18 amino acids. Germline V gene data show CDR1 as MNHEY and CDR2 as SMNVEV (reference sequence). The CDR3 nucleotides read TGTGCCAGCAGCCGTCGGGACAGATTTAACTCTGGGGCCAACGTCCTGACTTTT. Residues: CASSRRDRFNSGANVLTF.

The chain links TRBV5-6 to TRBJ2-7, with D possibly being TRBD2 (6 bases). CDR1 and CDR2 (germline): SGHDT, YYEEEE. The CDR3 loop spans 15 amino acids. Trimming removed 10 bases from V and 4 bases from J, with 24 bases in between. The CDR3 sequence is CAVVIERQEGYEQYF. DNA of the CDR3: TGTGCCGTCGTAATCGAGCGGCAGGAGGGATACGAGCAGTACTTC.

The chain has TRBV18 and TRBJ2-5, with a weak D call TRBD2 (5 bases). The ends were cut back, 4 bases at V and 5 bases at J, with 23 bases in the middle. Germline V gene sequence: CDR1 KGHSH, CDR2 LQKENI. The CDR3 covers 17 residues. The chain's CDR3 is CASSRDQMVASGETQYF. For the CDR3, the DNA is TGTGCCAGCTCACGAGACCAGATGGTGGCTTCGGGGGAGACCCAGTACTTC.

This clone was counted between two and nine times. V is TRBV6-5 and J is TRBJ2-1; D is unresolved. The germline V gene encodes CDR1 MNHEY and CDR2 SVGAGI. V was clipped by 6 bases and J by 10 bases, with 10 bases between them. This CDR3 has 11 residues. The CDR3 coding sequence is TGTGCCAGCAGCCTAGGTTACGAGCAGTTCTTC. Translating gives CASSLGYEQFF.

CDR3 region: CASSRQDRGETQYF. Written as DNA, the CDR3 is TGTGCCAGCAGTCGCCAGGACAGGGGAGAGACCCAGTACTTC. The chain joins TRBV27 to TRBJ2-5; 9 positions match TRBD1. This CDR3 spans 14 amino acids. Trimming cost V 5 bases and J 4 bases; bases outside gene matches: 5. Germline CDR1 MNHEY, CDR2 SMNVEV (reference sequence).

CDR3 in DNA: TGCGCCAGCAGCTTGCCGGGACCAGGGGGAAACACCATATATTTT. It codes for CASSLPGPGGNTIYF. J is TRBJ1-3 and V is TRBV5-1, with D possibly matching TRBD1 (5 bases). The CDR3 totals 15 residues. The germline V and J ends were trimmed by 1 base and 4 bases, with 12 bases remaining between them. CDR1 is SGHRS and CDR2 is YFSETQ in the germline V gene. Together with reference TRBV5-1 and TRBJ1-3, the CDR3 gives the full variable domain: KAGVTQTPRYLIKTRGQQVTLSCSPISGHRSVSWYQQTPGQGLQFLFEYFSETQRNKGNFPGRFSGRQFSNSRSEMNVSTLELGDSALYLCASSLPGPGGNTIYFGEGSWLTVV.

The chain links TRBV29-1 to TRBJ1-4; 7 bases agree with TRBD1. Germline lookup yields CDR1 SQVTM and CDR2 ANQGSEA. V was pared by 7 bases and J by 8 bases, with 7 bases of the junction left unmatched. This CDR3 is 12 amino acids long. CDR3 sequence reads: CSAQQGREKLFF. As DNA, the CDR3 is TGCAGCGCACAACAGGGGCGGGAAAAACTGTTTTTT.

V and J are TRBV27 and TRBJ1-1; D is uncertain. Germline CDR1 reads MNHEY; CDR2 reads SMNVEV (reference sequence). V was cut by 4 bases and J by 1 base, with 10 bases left in between. This CDR3 region has 14 residues. CDR3 sequence: CASSSAAGNTEAFF. In nucleotides, the CDR3 is TGTGCCAGCAGTTCCGCGGCAGGGAACACTGAAGCTTTCTTT.

The gene calls are TRBV6-6 and TRBJ2-7, with 9 nucleotides matching TRBD2. Looked up from germline, CDR1 is MNHNY and CDR2 is SVGAGI (reference sequence). Losses at the gene ends were 6 bases for V and 0 bases for J; bases not matched to a gene: 3. This CDR3 is 14 amino acids long. The CDR3 DNA is TGTGCCAGCAGCCCAGCGGGAGGCTCCTACGAGCAGTACTTC. Translating it yields CASSPAGGSYEQYF.

This sequence joins TRBV4-1 and TRBJ2-2; D remains ambiguous. V lost 1 base, J lost 7 bases, and 10 bases lay in between. CDR1 is MGHRA and CDR2 is YSYEKL in the germline V gene. The length of the CDR3 is 14 residues. The CDR3 region has the DNA TGCGCCAGCAGCCAAGGTATCTGGGTCGGGGAGCTGTTTTTT. This gives the protein CASSQGIWVGELFF.

This chain links TRBV19 with TRBJ2-1; TRBD1 agrees at 11 bases. Germline CDR1 is LNHDA and CDR2 is SQIVND (reference sequence). The length of the CDR3 is 16 residues. After removal of 1 base from V and 3 bases from J, the junction contained 2 bases not matched to a gene. The CDR3 nucleotides read TGTGCCAGTAGTATAGTGGGACAGGGGGACTACAATGAGCAGTTCTTC. Translation gives CASSIVGQGDYNEQFF.

This clone has at least ten counts. V and J are TRBV5-6 and TRBJ2-7, with D perhaps being TRBD1 or TRBD2 (5 bases each). The ends were cut back, 0 bases at V and 2 bases at J, with 12 bases in the middle. The CDR3 covers 15 residues. The germline V gene has CDR1 SGHDT and CDR2 YYEEEE. The DNA of the CDR3 is TGTGCCAGCAGCTTGGTTCGGGGACCACCCTACGAGCAGTACTTC. Translating gives CASSLVRGPPYEQYF.

V usage is TRBV7-6 and J usage is TRBJ2-1; TRBD2 matches 7 bases. V shed 8 bases, J shed 0 bases, and the junction held 13 bases outside the gene matches. Germline V CDR1 and CDR2: SGHVS, FNYEAQ. CDR3 length equals 17 residues. The CDR3 reads CASSGGSPKSSYNEQFF. For the CDR3, the DNA is TGTGCCAGCTCTGGCGGGAGCCCCAAGAGCTCCTACAATGAGCAGTTCTTC. Drawing the rest from reference TRBV7-6 and TRBJ2-1, the complete variable domain is GAGVSQSPRYKVTKRGQDVALRCDPISGHVSLYWYRQALGQGPEFLTYFNYEAQQDKSGLPNDRFSAERPEGSISTLTIQRTEQRDSAMYRCASSGGSPKSSYNEQFFGPGTRLTVL.

V and J are TRBV27 and TRBJ1-1; 7 bases align to TRBD1. The CDR3 extends over 16 amino acids. J lost 0 bases, V lost 3 bases, and 7 bases had no gene match. CDR1 is MNHEY, CDR2 SMNVEV, per germline (reference sequence). The CDR3 loop is CASSFRDRLMNTEAFF. In DNA, the CDR3 is TGTGCCAGCAGTTTTAGGGACAGACTAATGAACACTGAAGCTTTCTTT.

The chain has TRBV7-9 and TRBJ2-3; the match to TRBD1 covers 7 bases. Germline trimming cut 5 bases from V and 2 bases from J; bases unmatched to any gene: 10. The CDR3 sequence is 16 residues long. Germline CDR1 is SEHNR and CDR2 is FQNEAQ (reference sequence). Written as DNA, the CDR3 is TGTGCCAGCAGCCAGGAAGGGACAGCGAACACAGATACGCAGTATTTT. As protein: CASSQEGTANTDTQYF.

The chain employs TRBV5-1 and TRBJ1-1; the D gene is possibly TRBD1 (5 bases). The CDR3 has 14 amino acids. In germline, CDR1 is SGHRS, CDR2 YFSETQ. V was shortened by 4 bases and J by 1 base, with 11 bases between the two germline ends. The CDR3 loop reads CASSHGDGNTEAFF. CDR3 in DNA: TGCGCCAGCAGCCACGGGGACGGGAACACTGAAGCTTTCTTT.